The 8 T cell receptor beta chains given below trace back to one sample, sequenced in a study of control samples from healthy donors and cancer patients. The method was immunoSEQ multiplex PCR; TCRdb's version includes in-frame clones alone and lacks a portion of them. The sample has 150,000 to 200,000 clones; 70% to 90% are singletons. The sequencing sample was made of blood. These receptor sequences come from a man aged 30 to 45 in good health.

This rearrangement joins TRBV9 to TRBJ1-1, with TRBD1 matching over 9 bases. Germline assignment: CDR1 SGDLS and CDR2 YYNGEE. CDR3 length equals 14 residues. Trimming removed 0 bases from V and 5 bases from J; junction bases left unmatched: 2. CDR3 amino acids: CASSVEGTGTEAFF. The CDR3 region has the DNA TGTGCCAGCAGCGTAGAAGGGACAGGGACTGAAGCTTTCTTT.

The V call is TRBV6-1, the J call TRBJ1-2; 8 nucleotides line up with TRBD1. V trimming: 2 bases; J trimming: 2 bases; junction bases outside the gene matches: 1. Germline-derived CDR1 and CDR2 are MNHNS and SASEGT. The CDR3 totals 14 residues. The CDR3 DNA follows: TGTGCCAGCAGTGAATGGACAGGGAACTATGGCTACACCTTC. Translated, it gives CASSEWTGNYGYTF.

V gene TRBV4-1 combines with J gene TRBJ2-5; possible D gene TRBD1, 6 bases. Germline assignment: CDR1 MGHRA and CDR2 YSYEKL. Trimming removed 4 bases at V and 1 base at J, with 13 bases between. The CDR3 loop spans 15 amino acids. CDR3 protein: CASSPGQALQETQYF. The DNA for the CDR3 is TGCGCCAGCAGCCCGGGACAAGCCCTCCAAGAGACCCAGTACTTC.

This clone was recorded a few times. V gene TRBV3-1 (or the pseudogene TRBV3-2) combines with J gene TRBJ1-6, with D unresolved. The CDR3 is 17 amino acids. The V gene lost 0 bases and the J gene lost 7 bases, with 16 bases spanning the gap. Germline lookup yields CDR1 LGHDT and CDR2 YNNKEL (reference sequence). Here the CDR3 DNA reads TGTGCCAGCAGCCAAGATCGAGCACATTGGGCGAATTCACCCCTCCACTTT. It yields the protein CASSQDRAHWANSPLHF.

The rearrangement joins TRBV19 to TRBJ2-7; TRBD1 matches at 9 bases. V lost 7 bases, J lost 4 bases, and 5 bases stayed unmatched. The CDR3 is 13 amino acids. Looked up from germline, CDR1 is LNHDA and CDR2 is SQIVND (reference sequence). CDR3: CASMGTGNYEQYF. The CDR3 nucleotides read TGTGCCAGTATGGGGACAGGGAATTACGAGCAGTACTTC.

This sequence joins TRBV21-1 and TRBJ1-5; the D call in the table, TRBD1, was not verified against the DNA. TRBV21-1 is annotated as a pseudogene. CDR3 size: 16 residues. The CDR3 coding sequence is TGTGCCAGCAGCAAACGAGACAGGTATAGCAATCAGCCCCAGCATTTT. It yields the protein CASSKRDRYSNQPQHF.

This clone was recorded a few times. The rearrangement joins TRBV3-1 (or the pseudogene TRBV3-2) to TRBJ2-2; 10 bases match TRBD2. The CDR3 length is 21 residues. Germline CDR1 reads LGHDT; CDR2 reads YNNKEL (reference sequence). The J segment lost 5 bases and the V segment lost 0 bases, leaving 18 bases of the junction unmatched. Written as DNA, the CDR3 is TGTGCCAGCAGCCAAGATGGAGGAATGACTAGCGGGCCACCTACAACCGGGGAGCTGTTTTTT. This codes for CASSQDGGMTSGPPTTGELFF.

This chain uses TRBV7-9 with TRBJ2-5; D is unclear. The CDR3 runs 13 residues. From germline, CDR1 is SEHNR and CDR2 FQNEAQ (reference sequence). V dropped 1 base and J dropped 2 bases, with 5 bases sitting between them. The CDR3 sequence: CASSLVYQETQYF. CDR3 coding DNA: TGTGCCAGCAGCTTAGTCTATCAAGAGACCCAGTACTTC.